The subject of this entry is one T cell receptor (beta chain). Healthy bone marrow donors made up the donors. The data derive from a study of cytomegalovirus exposure and HLA in healthy donors. PCR primers comprised 60 Vbeta and 13 Jbeta primers. Only in-frame clones appear in the TCRdb table, and some are missing; sequencing was by immunoSEQ multiplex PCR. The table includes some 48,000 clones, around 80% detected once. The CDR3 loop spans 17 amino acids. J gave up 7 bases and V 5 bases, and 16 bases lay outside the gene matches. CDR1 SGHVS and CDR2 FNYEAQ come from the germline V gene. The receptor was isolated from a man aged 25-40 years in good health and CMV-seropositive. The source material was PBMCs. The chain uses TRBV7-6 and TRBJ2-1; 8 nucleotides match TRBD2. Written as DNA, the CDR3 is TGTGCCAGCAGCCTTCTACGGACTAGCTCTAAAGGGAATGAGCAGTTCTTC. Translation gives CASSLLRTSSKGNEQFF.